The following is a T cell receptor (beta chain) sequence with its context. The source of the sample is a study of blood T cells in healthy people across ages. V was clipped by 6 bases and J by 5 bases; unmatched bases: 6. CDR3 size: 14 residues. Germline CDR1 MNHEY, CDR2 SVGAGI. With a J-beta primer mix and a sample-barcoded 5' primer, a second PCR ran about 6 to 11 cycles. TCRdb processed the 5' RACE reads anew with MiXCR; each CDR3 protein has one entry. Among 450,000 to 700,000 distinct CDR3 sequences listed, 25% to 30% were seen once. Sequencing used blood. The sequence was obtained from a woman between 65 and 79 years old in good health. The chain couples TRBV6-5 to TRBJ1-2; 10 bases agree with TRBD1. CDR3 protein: CASRRDRGWYGYTF. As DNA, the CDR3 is TGTGCCAGCAGACGGGACAGGGGTTGGTATGGCTACACCTTC.